The 21 T cell receptor beta chains given below trace back to one sample, sequenced in a study of vaccination and CD4 T cells after COVID-19. No cognate antigen is known for these TCRs. The Oncomine TCR Beta short-read assay was applied to DNA of cultured CD4+ T cells. TCRdb reanalysed the PCR reads using MiXCR and keeps one entry per CDR3 protein. The table shows about 9,600 distinct CDR3 sequences, with 30% to 40% occurring only once. Treatment meaning: approximately 9-day PBMC culture with coronavirus spike peptide pools or control peptides (ViraFEST assay). Samples of CD4+ T cells were obtained from the unexposed donor before the COVID-19 pandemic (2011-2018). The sample consisted of CD4+ T cells from blood, cultured in vitro. Receptor source: a human donor in good health.

This chain connects TRBV11-3 to TRBJ1-1; D unclear. This CDR3 has 13 amino acids. V was shortened by 0 bases and J by 2 bases, with 4 bases between the two germline ends. Germline V lookup: CDR1 SGHNT, CDR2 YENEEA. The CDR3 loop reads CASSLEFNTEAFF. The CDR3 region has the DNA TGTGCCAGCAGCTTAGAATTCAACACTGAAGCTTTCTTT.

The V and J genes are TRBV7-8 and TRBJ1-1; 9 nucleotides align to TRBD1. The CDR3 length is 15 residues. With V trimmed by 7 bases and J by 4 bases, 10 bases remained unmatched. Germline CDR1 is SGHVS and CDR2 is FQNEAQ. The CDR3 here is CASTFGQGRSTEAFF. Written as DNA, the CDR3 is TGTGCCAGCACCTTCGGACAGGGGAGGAGCACTGAAGCTTTCTTT.

The V call is TRBV5-1, the J call TRBJ2-5; no firm D call. This CDR3 is built from 13 residues. V lost 4 bases and J 2 bases, leaving 9 bases between the germline ends. CDR1 and CDR2 from the germline V gene are SGHRS and YFSETQ. CDR3 sequence: CASSGPGQETQYF. The CDR3 DNA reads TGCGCCAGCAGCGGCCCTGGACAAGAGACCCAGTACTTC.

The V and J genes are TRBV7-2 and TRBJ1-3; weak D call: TRBD1 (5 bases). CDR1 is SGHTA, CDR2 FQGNSA, per germline. The CDR3 consists of 14 residues. V lost 5 bases and J lost 0, with 8 bases in between. The CDR3 sequence is CASSKDSSGNTIYF. The CDR3 DNA reads as TGTGCCAGCAGCAAAGACAGCTCTGGAAACACCATATATTTT.

This chain joins TRBV12-3 or TRBV12-4 and TRBJ2-7, with 10 bases that match TRBD1. The V gene end was trimmed by 3 bases and the J gene end by 5 bases; junction bases not matched to a gene: 10. CDR3 length: 16 amino acids. CDR3 residues: CASSFSVGTGAHEQYF. The CDR3 region has the DNA TGTGCCAGCAGTTTTTCGGTCGGGACAGGGGCACACGAGCAGTACTTC.

V and J are TRBV12-3 or TRBV12-4 and TRBJ1-1, with D unclear. With 3 bases removed from V and 1 base from J, the gap between germline ends came to 6 bases. This CDR3 comprises 13 residues. The CDR3 region has the DNA TGTGCCAGCAGTTTCTGGGAGAACACTGAAGCTTTCTTT. Its protein product is CASSFWENTEAFF.

This clonotype is labeled as medium-sized (0.01 to 0.1%). CDR3 sequence: CASSLRSSNYGYTF. The DNA of the CDR3 is TGTGCCAGCAGCTTACGCAGCTCTAACTATGGCTACACCTTC. The genes are TRBV7-8 and TRBJ1-2; D is unclear. This CDR3 spans 14 amino acids. The V gene's germline CDR1 is SGHVS and CDR2 FQNEAQ. V was pared by 2 bases and J by 0 bases, with 7 bases between.

V and J are TRBV20-1 and TRBJ2-7; D is perhaps TRBD2 (5 bases). The CDR3 is 12 residues long. Looked up from germline, CDR1 is DFQATT and CDR2 is SNEGSKA (reference sequence). V dropped 3 bases and J dropped 6 bases, with 12 bases sitting between them. The CDR3 is CSARSGGREQYF. The CDR3 nucleotides read TGCAGTGCTAGGTCGGGCGGGCGCGAGCAGTACTTC.

The DNA for the CDR3 is TGTGCCACCAGCAGATCCCGAGGGATGCCCTTGGCCGGTAGAAATGAGCAGTACTTC. Translating it yields CATSRSRGMPLAGRNEQYF. The chain uses TRBV15 and TRBJ2-1; weak D call: TRBD2 (5 bases). The J call is in doubt because the DNA end fits TRBJ2-7 better. Germline lookup yields CDR1 LNHNV and CDR2 YYDKDF (reference sequence). The CDR3 sequence is 19 residues long.

The chain uses TRBV11-2 and TRBJ2-7; a weak D match, TRBD2 (6 bases). Trimming shortened V by 4 bases and J by 2 bases, and 15 bases separated the two germline ends. The germline V gene has CDR1 SGHAT and CDR2 FQNNGV. This CDR3 spans 15 amino acids. The CDR3 DNA is TGTGCCAGCAGCTGGGGACTCGAAAACCCCTACGAGCAGTACTTC. Protein: CASSWGLENPYEQYF.

In its sample, this clonotype was seen a few times. As DNA, the CDR3 is TGTGCCAGCAGCTCTAGCGTGGATACGCAGTATTTT. This gives the protein CASSSSVDTQYF. This chain links TRBV11-3 with TRBJ2-3, with D perhaps matching TRBD2 (6 bases). This CDR3 has 12 amino acids. The V end was cut by 4 bases, the J end by 6 bases, with 8 bases between. CDR1 and CDR2 from the germline V gene are SGHNT and YENEEA.

V is TRBV6-1 and J is TRBJ2-3; a weak D match, TRBD2 (7 bases). Germline V gene data show CDR1 as MNHNS and CDR2 as SASEGT. This CDR3 has 16 residues. V was shortened by 6 bases and J by 3 bases, with 19 bases between the two germline ends. CDR3 DNA: TGTGCCAGCAGAGCTGAGCGGGAAAGGGGGACAGATACGCAGTATTTT. Its protein product is CASRAERERGTDTQYF.

This clonotype came up a few times. The V and J genes are TRBV2 and TRBJ2-1; 7 bases align to TRBD2. J was trimmed by 0 bases and V by 7 bases; bases with no gene match: 9. The CDR3 runs 16 residues. Germline lookup yields CDR1 SNHLY and CDR2 FYNNEI. The CDR3 DNA sequence: TGTGCCAGCACCCCTAGCGGTTTAAGCTCCTACAATGAGCAGTTCTTC. Its protein is CASTPSGLSSYNEQFF.

The V and J genes are TRBV7-9 and TRBJ1-2, with 10 bases lining up with TRBD1. The germline CDR1 and CDR2 sequences are SEHNR and FQNEAQ (reference sequence). The CDR3 sequence is 16 residues long. J lost 5 bases, V lost 5 bases, and 11 bases had no gene match. The CDR3: CASSPGTGEVGYGYTF. The DNA of the CDR3 is TGTGCCAGCAGCCCCGGGACAGGGGAGGTCGGGTATGGCTACACCTTC.

V and J are TRBV19 and TRBJ1-1, with no clear D. The CDR3 contains 13 residues. V was clipped by 5 bases and J by 3 bases, with 10 bases between them. Germline V gene lookup returns CDR1 LNHDA and CDR2 SQIVND (reference sequence). The CDR3 region is CASSFKADTEAFF. The CDR3 nucleotides are TGTGCCAGTAGTTTTAAGGCAGACACTGAAGCTTTCTTT.

The V and J genes are TRBV7-2 and TRBJ2-2, with D hard to call. The CDR3 has 12 residues. V was pared by 6 bases and J by 7 bases, with 9 bases between. Per the germline V gene, CDR1 is SGHTA and CDR2 is FQGNSA. The CDR3 region has the DNA TGTGCCAGCAGGAGAGTCCTCGGGGAGCTGTTTTTT. It translates to CASRRVLGELFF.

The V gene is TRBV7-2, the J gene TRBJ2-3, with a possible D match to TRBD2 (6 bases). Germline CDR1 reads SGHTA; CDR2 reads FQGNSA. The CDR3 has 14 residues. Trimming removed 4 bases from V and 4 bases from J, with 12 bases in between. DNA for the CDR3: TGTGCCAGCAGCTATGGCGGGACCGCAGATACGCAGTATTTT. The encoded protein is CASSYGGTADTQYF.

The chain couples TRBV6-5 to TRBJ2-2; perhaps TRBD1 as D (6 bases). CDR3 length: 14 amino acids. The germline V gene has CDR1 MNHEY and CDR2 SVGAGI. V was shortened by 2 bases and J by 6 bases, with 10 bases between the two germline ends. CDR3 protein: CASSYGGSAGELFF. The CDR3 coding sequence is TGTGCCAGCAGTTACGGGGGCTCGGCCGGGGAGCTGTTTTTT.

The J gene is TRBJ1-2, the V gene TRBV5-4, with TRBD1 as a possible D gene (5 bases). Trimming cost V 4 bases and J 4 bases, with 20 bases left between them. This CDR3 spans 16 amino acids. Germline V lookup: CDR1 SGHNT, CDR2 YYREEE (reference sequence). As DNA, the CDR3 is TGTGCCAGCAGCCTGCCGGGCGAGGACATTACCTATGGCTACACCTTC. It encodes CASSLPGEDITYGYTF.

Only a few counts were recorded for this clonotype. The chain recombines TRBV7-8 with TRBJ2-5, with D possibly called TRBD1 or TRBD2 (5 bases each). The CDR3 is made up of 16 amino acids. V gave up 4 bases and J gave up 1 base, with 16 bases separating them. From germline, CDR1 is SGHVS and CDR2 FQNEAQ. This CDR3 reads CASSSPKRGGQETQYF. The CDR3 coding sequence is TGTGCCAGCAGCTCCCCTAAGAGGGGTGGCCAAGAGACCCAGTACTTC.

The genes are TRBV19 and TRBJ2-3, with 10 bases that match TRBD2. CDR3 length equals 16 residues. The V gene end was trimmed by 4 bases and the J gene end by 4 bases; junction bases not matched to a gene: 8. The germline CDR1 and CDR2 sequences are LNHDA and SQIVND (reference sequence). Written as DNA, the CDR3 is TGTGCCAGTAGTAGGGGTAGCGGGAGGCGGGCAGATACGCAGTATTTT. Translated: CASSRGSGRRADTQYF.